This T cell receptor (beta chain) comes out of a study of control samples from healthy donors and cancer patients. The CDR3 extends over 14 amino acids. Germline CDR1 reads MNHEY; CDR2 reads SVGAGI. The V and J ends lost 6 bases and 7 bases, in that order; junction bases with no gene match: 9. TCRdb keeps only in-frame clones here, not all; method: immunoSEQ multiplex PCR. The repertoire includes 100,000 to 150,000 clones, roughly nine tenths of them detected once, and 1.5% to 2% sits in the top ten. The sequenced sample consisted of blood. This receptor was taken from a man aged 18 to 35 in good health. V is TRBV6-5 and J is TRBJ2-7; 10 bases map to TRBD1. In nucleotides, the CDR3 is TGTGCCAGCAGCCGACAGGGGGCGAATGGGGAGCAGTACTTC. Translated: CASSRQGANGEQYF.